This T cell receptor (beta chain) is from a study of blood T cell repertoires in COVID-19. Study as a whole: Samples representing acute and convalescent COVID-19 were sourced from the United States, Italy and Spain. Sources were T cells, B-cell-depleted T cells, or PBMCs; the material itself was cDNA or gDNA.

The method was immunoSEQ multiplex PCR; TCRdb's version includes in-frame clones alone and lacks a portion of them. The sample has tens of thousands of clones; about 83% are singletons. The CDR3 runs 13 residues. Germline CDR1 and CDR2: KGHSH and LQKENI. V was clipped by 2 bases and J by 7 bases, with 12 bases between them. This clone was seen just once. This chain uses TRBV18 with TRBJ2-7; weak D call: TRBD2 (6 bases). The sequencing sample was made of peripheral blood. The source of this sequence is a man aged 50 or older with active COVID-19. CDR3 bases: TGTGCCAGCTCACCAGGATCCGGGGGAGAGCAGTACTTC. Encoded protein: CASSPGSGGEQYF.